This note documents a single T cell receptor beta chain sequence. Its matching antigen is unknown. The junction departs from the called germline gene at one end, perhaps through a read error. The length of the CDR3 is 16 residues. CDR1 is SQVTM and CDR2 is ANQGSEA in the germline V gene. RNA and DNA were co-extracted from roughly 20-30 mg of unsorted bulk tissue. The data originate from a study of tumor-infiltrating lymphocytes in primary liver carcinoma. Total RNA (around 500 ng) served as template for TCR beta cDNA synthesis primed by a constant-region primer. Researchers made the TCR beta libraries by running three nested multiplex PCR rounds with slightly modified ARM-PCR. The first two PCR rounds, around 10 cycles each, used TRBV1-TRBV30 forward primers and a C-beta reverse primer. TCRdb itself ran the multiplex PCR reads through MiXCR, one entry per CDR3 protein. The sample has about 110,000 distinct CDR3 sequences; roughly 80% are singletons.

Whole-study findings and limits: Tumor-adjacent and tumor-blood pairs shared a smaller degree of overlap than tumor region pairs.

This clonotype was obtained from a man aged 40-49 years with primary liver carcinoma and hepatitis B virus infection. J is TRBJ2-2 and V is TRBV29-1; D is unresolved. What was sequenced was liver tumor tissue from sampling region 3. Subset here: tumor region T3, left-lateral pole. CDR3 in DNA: TGCAGCGTTGAAAACCCCCTGGGGAACAACACCGGAGAGCTGTTTTTT. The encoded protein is CSVENPLGNNTGELFF.